This TCR beta chain was profiled in a study of Graves' ophthalmopathy and Graves' hyperthyroidism. RNA served as the template for amplifying TCR beta CDR3 regions. The first-round RT-PCR employed HTBI primers together with the Qiagen OneStep RT-PCR kit. A multiplex PCR was then performed as the second round. TCRdb recomputed calls from the multiplex PCR reads with MiXCR, one row per CDR3 protein. The repertoire consists of some 210,000 distinct CDR3 sequences, with roughly 27% occurring once and the leading ten covering approximately 8.2%. The CDR3 covers 12 residues. Germline CDR1 reads SGHAT; CDR2 reads FQNNGV. With V trimmed by 6 bases and J by 14 bases, 6 bases remained unmatched.

Sequencing used peripheral blood. The origin of this receptor is a man over 45 with Graves' ophthalmopathy. J is TRBJ1-6 and V is TRBV11-2, with 8 bases that match TRBD1. The CDR3 sequence is CASSRQGFTLHF. The CDR3 DNA reads TGTGCCAGCAGTCGACAGGGGTTTACCCTCCACTTT.